This T cell receptor (beta chain) was recovered during a study of T-cell memory formation after mild COVID-19. Study context: TCR clusters largely stayed donor specific. Findings and limits, study-wide: CD4+ clones that contracted lay mainly in CM and EM; CD8+ ones lay in EMRA.

Constant-segment primers and 5'RACE yielded cDNA libraries for TCR alpha and TCR beta, each carrying sample barcodes and UMIs. TCRdb re-called the 5' RACE reads with MiXCR, one entry per CDR3 protein. This table has roughly 280,000 distinct CDR3 sequences, 15% to 20% appearing once. Comments on this clonotype: Its cognate antigen is unknown.

The CDR3 runs to 14 residues. CDR1 is SGHVS, CDR2 FQNEAQ, per germline. Trimming cost V 3 bases and J 7 bases, with 15 bases left between them. The TCR comes from a man aged 18 to 29 who had mild COVID-19 (a few samples of this study predate the infection). Cell type and time point are not known. The V call is TRBV7-8, the J call TRBJ2-5; the D call may be TRBD1 or TRBD2 (5 bases each). Sequencing was done on a sample of PBMCs or a T cell subset sorted from them (not recorded which). The CDR3 spells CASSFRDLKRTQYF. CDR3 bases: TGTGCCAGCAGCTTCCGGGACCTCAAGCGGACCCAGTACTTC. Complete variable domain (other parts from reference TRBV7-8 and TRBJ2-5): GAGVSQSPRYKVAKRGQDVALRCDPISGHVSLFWYQQALGQGPEFLTYFQNEAQLDKSGLPSDRFFAERPEGSVSTLKIQRTQQEDSAVYLCASSFRDLKRTQYFGPGTRLLVL.